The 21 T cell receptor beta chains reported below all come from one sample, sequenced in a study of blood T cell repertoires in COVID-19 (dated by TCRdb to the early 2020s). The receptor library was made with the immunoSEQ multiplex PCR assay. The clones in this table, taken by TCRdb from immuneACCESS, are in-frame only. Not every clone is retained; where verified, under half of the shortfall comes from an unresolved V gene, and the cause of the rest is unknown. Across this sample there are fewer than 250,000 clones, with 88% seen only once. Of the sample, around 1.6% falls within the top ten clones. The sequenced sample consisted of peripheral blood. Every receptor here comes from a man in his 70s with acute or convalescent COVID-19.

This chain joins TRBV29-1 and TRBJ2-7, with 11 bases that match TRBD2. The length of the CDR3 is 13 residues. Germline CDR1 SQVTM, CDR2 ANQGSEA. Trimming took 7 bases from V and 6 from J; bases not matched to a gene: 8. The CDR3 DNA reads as TGCAGCGCCGCCCCGCTAGCGGGAGGCGAGCAGTACTTC. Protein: CSAAPLAGGEQYF.

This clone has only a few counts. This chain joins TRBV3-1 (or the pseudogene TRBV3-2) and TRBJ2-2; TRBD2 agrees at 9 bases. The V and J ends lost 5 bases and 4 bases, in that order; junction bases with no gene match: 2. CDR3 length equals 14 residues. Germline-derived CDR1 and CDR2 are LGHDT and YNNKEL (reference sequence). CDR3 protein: CASSSSGVTGELFF. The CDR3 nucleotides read TGTGCCAGCAGCTCTAGCGGGGTCACCGGGGAGCTGTTTTTT.

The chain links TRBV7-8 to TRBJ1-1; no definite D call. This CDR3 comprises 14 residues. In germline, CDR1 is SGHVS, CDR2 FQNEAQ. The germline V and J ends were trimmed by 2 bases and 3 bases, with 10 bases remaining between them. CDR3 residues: CASSLSRDYTEAFF. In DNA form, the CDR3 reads TGTGCCAGCAGCTTATCCCGGGATTACACTGAAGCTTTCTTT.

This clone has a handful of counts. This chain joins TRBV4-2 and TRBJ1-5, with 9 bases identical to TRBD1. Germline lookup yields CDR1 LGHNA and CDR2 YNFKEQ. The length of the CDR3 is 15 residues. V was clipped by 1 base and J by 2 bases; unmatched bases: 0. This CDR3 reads CASSQGTGGNQPQHF. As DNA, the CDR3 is TGTGCCAGCAGCCAAGGGACAGGGGGCAATCAGCCCCAGCATTTT.

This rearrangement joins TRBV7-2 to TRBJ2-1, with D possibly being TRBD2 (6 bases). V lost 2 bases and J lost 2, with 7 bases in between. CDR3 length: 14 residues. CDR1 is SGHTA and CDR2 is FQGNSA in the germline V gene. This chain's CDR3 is CASSLRTTYNEQFF. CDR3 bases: TGTGCCAGCAGCTTAAGGACTACCTACAATGAGCAGTTCTTC.

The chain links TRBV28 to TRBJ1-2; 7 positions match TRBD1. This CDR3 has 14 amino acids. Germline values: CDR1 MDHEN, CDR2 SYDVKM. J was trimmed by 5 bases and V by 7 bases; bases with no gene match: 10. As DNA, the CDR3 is TGTGCCAGCACCGCCCCGGGACAGTTGTATGGCTACACCTTC. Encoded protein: CASTAPGQLYGYTF.

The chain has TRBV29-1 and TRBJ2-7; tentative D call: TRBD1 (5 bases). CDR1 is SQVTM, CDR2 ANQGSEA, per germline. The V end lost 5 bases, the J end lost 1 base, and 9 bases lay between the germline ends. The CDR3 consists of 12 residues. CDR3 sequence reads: CSVTGISYEQYF. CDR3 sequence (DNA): TGCAGCGTTACAGGTATTTCCTACGAGCAGTACTTC.

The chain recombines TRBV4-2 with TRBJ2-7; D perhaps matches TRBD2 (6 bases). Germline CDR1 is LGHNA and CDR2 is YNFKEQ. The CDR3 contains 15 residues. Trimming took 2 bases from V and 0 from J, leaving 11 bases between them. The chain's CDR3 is CASSQPGLASYEQYF. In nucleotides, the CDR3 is TGTGCCAGCAGCCAACCGGGACTCGCCTCCTACGAGCAGTACTTC.

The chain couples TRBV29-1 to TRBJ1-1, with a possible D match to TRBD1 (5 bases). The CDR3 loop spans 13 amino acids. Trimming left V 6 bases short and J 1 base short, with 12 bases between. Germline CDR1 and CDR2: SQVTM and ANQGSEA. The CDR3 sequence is CSVSTVQNTEAFF. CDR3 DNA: TGCAGCGTCTCGACAGTCCAGAACACTGAAGCTTTCTTT.

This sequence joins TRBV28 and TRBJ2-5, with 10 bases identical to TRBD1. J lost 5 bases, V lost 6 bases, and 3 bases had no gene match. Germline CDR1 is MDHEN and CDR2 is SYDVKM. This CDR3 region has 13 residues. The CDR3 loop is CASRTGGVETQYF. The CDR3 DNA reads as TGTGCCAGCAGGACAGGGGGCGTCGAGACCCAGTACTTC. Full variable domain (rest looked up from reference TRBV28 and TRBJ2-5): DVKVTQSSRYLVKRTGEKVFLECVQDMDHENMFWYRQDPGLGLRLIYFSYDVKMKEKGDIPEGYSVSREKKERFSLILESASTNQTSMYLCASRTGGVETQYFGPGTRLLVL.

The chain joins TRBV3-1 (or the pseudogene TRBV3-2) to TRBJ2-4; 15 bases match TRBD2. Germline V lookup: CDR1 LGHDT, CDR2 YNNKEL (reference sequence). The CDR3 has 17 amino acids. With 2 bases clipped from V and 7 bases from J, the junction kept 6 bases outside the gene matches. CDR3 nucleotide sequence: TGTGCCAGCAGCCAATGGACTAGCGGGAGGGCCAGCAACATTCAGTACTTC. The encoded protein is CASSQWTSGRASNIQYF.

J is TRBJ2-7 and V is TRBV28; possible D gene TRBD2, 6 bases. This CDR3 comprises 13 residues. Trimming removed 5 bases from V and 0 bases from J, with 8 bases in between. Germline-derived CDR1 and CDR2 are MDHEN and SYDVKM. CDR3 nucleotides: TGTGCCAGCAGTCGGGGGTCCTCCTACGAGCAGTACTTC. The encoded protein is CASSRGSSYEQYF.

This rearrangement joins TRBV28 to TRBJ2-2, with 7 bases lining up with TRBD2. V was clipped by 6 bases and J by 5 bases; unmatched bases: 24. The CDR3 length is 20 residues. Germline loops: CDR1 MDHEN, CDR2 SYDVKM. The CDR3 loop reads CASSPVRLGLQTGGTGELFF. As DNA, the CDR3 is TGTGCCAGCAGCCCCGTGAGACTAGGGCTACAAACGGGGGGTACCGGGGAGCTGTTTTTT.

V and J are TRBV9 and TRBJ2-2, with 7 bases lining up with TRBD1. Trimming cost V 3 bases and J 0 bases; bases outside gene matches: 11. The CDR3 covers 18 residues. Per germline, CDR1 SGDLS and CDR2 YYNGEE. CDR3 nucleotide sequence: TGTGCCAGCAGCGCCCGGGACAGACTGCTTCCGAACACCGGGGAGCTGTTTTTT. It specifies CASSARDRLLPNTGELFF.

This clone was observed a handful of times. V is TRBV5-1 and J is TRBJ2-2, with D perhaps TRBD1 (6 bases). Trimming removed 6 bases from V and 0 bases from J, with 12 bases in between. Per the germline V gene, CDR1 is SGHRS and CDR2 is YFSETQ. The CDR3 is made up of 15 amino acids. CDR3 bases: TGCGCCAGCACCGTACAGGGTTCGAACACCGGGGAGCTGTTTTTT. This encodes CASTVQGSNTGELFF. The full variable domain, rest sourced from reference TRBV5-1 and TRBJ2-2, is KAGVTQTPRYLIKTRGQQVTLSCSPISGHRSVSWYQQTPGQGLQFLFEYFSETQRNKGNFPGRFSGRQFSNSRSEMNVSTLELGDSALYLCASTVQGSNTGELFFGEGSRLTVL.

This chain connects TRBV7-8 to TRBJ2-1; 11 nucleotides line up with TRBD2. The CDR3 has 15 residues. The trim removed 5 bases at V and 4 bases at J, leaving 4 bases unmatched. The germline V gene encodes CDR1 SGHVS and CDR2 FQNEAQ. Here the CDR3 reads CASSKTSGVYNEQFF. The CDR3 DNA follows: TGTGCCAGCAGCAAGACTAGCGGGGTTTACAATGAGCAGTTCTTC.

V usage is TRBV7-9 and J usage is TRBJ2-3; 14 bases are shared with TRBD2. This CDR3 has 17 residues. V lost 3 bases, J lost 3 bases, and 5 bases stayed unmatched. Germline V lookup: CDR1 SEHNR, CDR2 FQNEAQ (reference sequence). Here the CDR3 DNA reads TGTGCCAGCAGCTTCGGGACTAGCGGGAGTTGGACAGATACGCAGTATTTT. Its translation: CASSFGTSGSWTDTQYF.

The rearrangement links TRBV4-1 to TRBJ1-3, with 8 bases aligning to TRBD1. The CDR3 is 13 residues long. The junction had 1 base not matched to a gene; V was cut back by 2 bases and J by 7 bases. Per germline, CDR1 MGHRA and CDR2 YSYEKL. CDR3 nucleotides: TGCGCCAGCAGCCAACAGGGGGCCAACACCATATATTTT. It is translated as CASSQQGANTIYF.

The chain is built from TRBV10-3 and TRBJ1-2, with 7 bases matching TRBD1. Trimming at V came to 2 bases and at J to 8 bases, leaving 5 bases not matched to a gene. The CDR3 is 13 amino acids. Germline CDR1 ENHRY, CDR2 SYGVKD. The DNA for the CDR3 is TGTGCCATCAGTGAGGACAGGGTTGGGGGCTACACCTTC. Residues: CAISEDRVGGYTF.

The CDR3 is CASSPSTVSNQPQHF. DNA of the CDR3: TGTGCCAGCTCACCCTCCACGGTAAGCAATCAGCCCCAGCATTTT. This sequence joins TRBV18 and TRBJ1-5; D remains unclear. Germline lookup yields CDR1 KGHSH and CDR2 LQKENI. This CDR3 comprises 15 residues. Trimming took 3 bases from V and 1 from J, leaving 10 bases between them.

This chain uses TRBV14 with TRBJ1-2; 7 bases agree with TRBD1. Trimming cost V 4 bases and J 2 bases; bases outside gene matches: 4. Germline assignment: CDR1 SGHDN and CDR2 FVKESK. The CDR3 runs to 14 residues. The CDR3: CASSLQGRNYGYTF. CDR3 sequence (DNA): TGTGCCAGCAGCCTACAGGGGAGGAACTATGGCTACACCTTC.